Sequencing of this TCR beta chain was carried out in a study of blood T cell repertoires in COVID-19. Measured with immunoSEQ multiplex PCR; TCRdb has only the in-frame clones, and not every one. Of about 200,000 clones in the sample, around 85% are singletons; the top ten hold about 4.1%. This clone was observed a single time. The V and J ends lost 3 bases and 5 bases respectively, with 10 bases between them. The CDR3 totals 13 residues. CDR1 and CDR2 (germline): LGHDT, YNNKEL (reference sequence). This sequence joins TRBV3-1 (or the pseudogene TRBV3-2) and TRBJ1-1; tentatively, D is TRBD1 (5 bases). This TCR derives from a woman between 40 and 55 years old with acute COVID-19. Source material: PBMCs or T cells enriched from blood (not recorded which). CDR3 sequence reads: CASSQGQATEAFF. The DNA of the CDR3 is TGTGCCAGCAGCCAGGGGCAGGCTACTGAAGCTTTCTTT.